This TCR beta chain came from a study of shared clonotypes between healthy human individuals. The germline V gene encodes CDR1 SGHRS and CDR2 YFSETQ. Deletions cut 2 bases from V and 6 bases from J, with 11 bases between. The CDR3 covers 14 residues. A word on this clone: Its antigen is not known. Other DNA sequences within the sample encode an identical CDR3.

Overall study results and limits: Sharing of clonotypes among donors was expected to vary with sequencing depth.

Libraries were prepared by immunoSEQ multiplex PCR; TCRdb keeps only in-frame clonotypes and omits some of them. This table has about a million clones, 76% appearing once. This chain connects TRBV5-1 to TRBJ1-4; D remains ambiguous. Specimen: memory CD4+ T cells sorted from blood. Subset given: CD45RA-negative fraction. This TCR was recovered from a young man in good health. The CDR3 DNA follows: TGCGCCAGCAGCTTCGGTGGGAGGGATGAAAAACTGTTTTTT. Its protein product is CASSFGGRDEKLFF.